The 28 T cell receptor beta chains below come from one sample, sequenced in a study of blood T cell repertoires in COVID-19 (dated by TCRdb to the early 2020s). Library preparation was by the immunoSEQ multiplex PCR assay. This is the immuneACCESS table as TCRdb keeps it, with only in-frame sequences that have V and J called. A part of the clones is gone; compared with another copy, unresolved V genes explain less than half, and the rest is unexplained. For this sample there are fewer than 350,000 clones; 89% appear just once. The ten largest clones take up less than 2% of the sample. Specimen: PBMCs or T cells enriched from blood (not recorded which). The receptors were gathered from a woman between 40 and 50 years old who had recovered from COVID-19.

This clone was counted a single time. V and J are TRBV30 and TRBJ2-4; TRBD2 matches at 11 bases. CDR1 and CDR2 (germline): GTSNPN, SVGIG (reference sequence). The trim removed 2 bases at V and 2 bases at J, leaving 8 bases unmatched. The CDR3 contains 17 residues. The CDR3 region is CAWSPPTSGGSKNIQYF. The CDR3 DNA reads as TGTGCCTGGAGTCCTCCTACTAGCGGGGGTTCCAAAAACATTCAGTACTTC. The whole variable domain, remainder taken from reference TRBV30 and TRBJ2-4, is SQTIHQWPATLVQPVGSPLSLECTVEGTSNPNLYWYRQAAGRGLQLLFYSVGIGQISSEVPQNLSASRPQDRQFILSSKKLLLSDSGFYLCAWSPPTSGGSKNIQYFGAGTRLSVL.

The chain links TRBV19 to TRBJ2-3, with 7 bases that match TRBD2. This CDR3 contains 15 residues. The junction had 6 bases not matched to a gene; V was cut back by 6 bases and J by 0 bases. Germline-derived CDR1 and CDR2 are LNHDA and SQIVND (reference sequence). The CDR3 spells CASSLGGSSTDTQYF. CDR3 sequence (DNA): TGTGCCAGTAGCTTGGGCGGGAGTAGCACAGATACGCAGTATTTT.

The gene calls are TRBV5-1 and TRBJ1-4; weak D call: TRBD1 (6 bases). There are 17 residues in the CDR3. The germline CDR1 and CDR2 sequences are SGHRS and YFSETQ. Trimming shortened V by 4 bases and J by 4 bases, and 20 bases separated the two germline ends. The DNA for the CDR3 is TGCGCCAGCAGCCGACAGTTCAGACAGGCCCGTAATGAAAAACTGTTTTTT. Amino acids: CASSRQFRQARNEKLFF.

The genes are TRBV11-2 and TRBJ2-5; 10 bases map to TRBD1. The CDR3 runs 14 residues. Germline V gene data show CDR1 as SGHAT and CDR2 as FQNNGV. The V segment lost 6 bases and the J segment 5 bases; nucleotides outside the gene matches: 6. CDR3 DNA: TGTGCCAGCAGTAAGCGGACAGGGGGGGAGACCCAGTACTTC. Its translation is CASSKRTGGETQYF.

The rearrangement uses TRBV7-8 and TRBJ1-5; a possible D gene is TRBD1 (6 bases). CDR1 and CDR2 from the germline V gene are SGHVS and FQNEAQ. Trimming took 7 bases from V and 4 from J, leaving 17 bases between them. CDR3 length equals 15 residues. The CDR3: CASNQGGRGNQPQHF. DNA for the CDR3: TGTGCCAGCAACCAAGGCGGCAGGGGAAATCAGCCCCAGCATTTT.

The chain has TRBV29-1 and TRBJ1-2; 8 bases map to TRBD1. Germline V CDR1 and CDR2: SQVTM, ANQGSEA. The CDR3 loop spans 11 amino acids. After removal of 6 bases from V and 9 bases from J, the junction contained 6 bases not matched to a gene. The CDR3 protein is CSVQGQGRYTF. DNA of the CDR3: TGCAGCGTCCAAGGACAGGGCCGCTACACCTTC. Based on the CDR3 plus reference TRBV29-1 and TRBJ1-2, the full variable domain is SAVISQKPSRDICQRGTSLTIQCQVDSQVTMMFWYRQQPGQSLTLIATANQGSEATYESGFVIDKFPISRPNLTFSTLTVSNMSPEDSSIYLCSVQGQGRYTFGSGTRLTVV.

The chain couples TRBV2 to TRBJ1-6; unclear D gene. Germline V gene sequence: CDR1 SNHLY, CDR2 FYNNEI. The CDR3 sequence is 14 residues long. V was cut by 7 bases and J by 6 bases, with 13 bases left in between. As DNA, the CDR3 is TGTGCCAGCAAATCCCTTAGGAGTAATTCACCCCTCCACTTT. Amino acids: CASKSLRSNSPLHF. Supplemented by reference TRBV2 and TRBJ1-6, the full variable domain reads EPEVTQTPSHQVTQMGQEVILRCVPISNHLYFYWYRQILGQKVEFLVSFYNNEISEKSEIFDDQFSVERPDGSNFTLKIRSTKLEDSAMYFCASKSLRSNSPLHFGNGTRLTVT.

Written as DNA, the CDR3 is TGTGCCAGCAGCGGTAGCGGGGGGACCCGCGAGCAGTACTTC. This sequence encodes CASSGSGGTREQYF. The chain joins TRBV3-1 (or the pseudogene TRBV3-2) to TRBJ2-7; TRBD2 aligns across 10 bases. Germline CDR1 is LGHDT and CDR2 is YNNKEL (reference sequence). CDR3 size: 14 residues. The V segment lost 5 bases and the J segment 6 bases; nucleotides outside the gene matches: 7.

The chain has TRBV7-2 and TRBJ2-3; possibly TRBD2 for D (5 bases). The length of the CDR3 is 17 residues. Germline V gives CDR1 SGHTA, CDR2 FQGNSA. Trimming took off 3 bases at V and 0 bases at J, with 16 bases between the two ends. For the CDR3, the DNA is TGTGCCAGCAGCTTGGTAATAGCGAGTCCTAGCACAGATACGCAGTATTTT. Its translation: CASSLVIASPSTDTQYF.

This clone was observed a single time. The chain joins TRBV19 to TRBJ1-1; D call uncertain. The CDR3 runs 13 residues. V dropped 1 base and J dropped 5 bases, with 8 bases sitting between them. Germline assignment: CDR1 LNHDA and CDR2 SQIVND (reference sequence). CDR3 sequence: CASSIGQVTEAFF. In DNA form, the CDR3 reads TGTGCCAGTAGTATAGGTCAGGTGACTGAAGCTTTCTTT.

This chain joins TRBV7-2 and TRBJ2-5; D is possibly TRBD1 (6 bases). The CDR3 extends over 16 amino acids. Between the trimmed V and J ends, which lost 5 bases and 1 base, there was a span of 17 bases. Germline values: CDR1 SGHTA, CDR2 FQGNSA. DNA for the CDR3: TGTGCCAGCAGCCCTCAAGCTACAGGGTCCCAAGAGACCCAGTACTTC. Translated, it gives CASSPQATGSQETQYF.

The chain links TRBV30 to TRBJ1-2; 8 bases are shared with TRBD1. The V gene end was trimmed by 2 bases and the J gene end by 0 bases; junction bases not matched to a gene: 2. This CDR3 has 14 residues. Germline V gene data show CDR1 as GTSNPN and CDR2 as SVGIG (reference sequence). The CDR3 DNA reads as TGTGCCTGGAGTCGACAGGGGTCTAACTATGGCTACACCTTC. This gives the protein CAWSRQGSNYGYTF.

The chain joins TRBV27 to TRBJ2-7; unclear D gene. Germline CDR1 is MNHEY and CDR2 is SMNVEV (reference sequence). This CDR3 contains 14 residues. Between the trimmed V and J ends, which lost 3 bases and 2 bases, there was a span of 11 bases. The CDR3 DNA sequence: TGTGCCAGCAGTTTTGGGCGATTCACCTACGAGCAGTACTTC. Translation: CASSFGRFTYEQYF.

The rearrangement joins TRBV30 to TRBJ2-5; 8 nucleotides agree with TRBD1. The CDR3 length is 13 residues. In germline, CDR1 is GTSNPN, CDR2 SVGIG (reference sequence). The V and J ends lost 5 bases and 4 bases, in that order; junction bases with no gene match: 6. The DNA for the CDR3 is TGTGCCTGGGAAACAGGGGGTGGAGAGACCCAGTACTTC. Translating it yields CAWETGGGETQYF.

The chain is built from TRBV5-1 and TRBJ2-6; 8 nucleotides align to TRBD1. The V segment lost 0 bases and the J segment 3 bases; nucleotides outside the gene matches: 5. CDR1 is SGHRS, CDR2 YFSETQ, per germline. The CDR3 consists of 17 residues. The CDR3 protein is CASSLAQGALGANVLTF. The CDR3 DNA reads TGCGCCAGCAGCTTGGCCCAGGGGGCACTTGGGGCCAACGTCCTGACTTTC.

The CDR3 reads CASSQERGWGGGGGDSPLHF. DNA of the CDR3: TGCGCCAGCAGCCAAGAACGAGGCTGGGGGGGCGGGGGAGGGGATTCACCCCTCCACTTT. This chain joins TRBV4-1 and TRBJ1-6, with D perhaps TRBD1 (6 bases). Trimming removed 0 bases from V and 8 bases from J, with 26 bases in between. Germline assignment: CDR1 MGHRA and CDR2 YSYEKL. This CDR3 comprises 20 residues.

The CDR3 region has the DNA TGTGCCAGCAGTATCGCCGGGACTGACTATGGCTACACCTTC. This translates into CASSIAGTDYGYTF. This chain connects TRBV27 to TRBJ1-2, with D tentatively TRBD1 (5 bases). Germline lookup yields CDR1 MNHEY and CDR2 SMNVEV (reference sequence). There are 14 residues in the CDR3. The V end lost 5 bases, the J end lost 3 bases, and 13 bases lay between the germline ends.

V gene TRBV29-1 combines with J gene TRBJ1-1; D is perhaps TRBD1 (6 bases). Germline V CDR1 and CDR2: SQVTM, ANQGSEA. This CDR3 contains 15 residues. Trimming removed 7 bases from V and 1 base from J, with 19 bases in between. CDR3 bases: TGCAGCGCCAGCAGGGGCCCCAGCGGGAACACTGAAGCTTTCTTT. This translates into CSASRGPSGNTEAFF. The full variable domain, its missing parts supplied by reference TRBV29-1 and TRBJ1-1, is SAVISQKPSRDICQRGTSLTIQCQVDSQVTMMFWYRQQPGQSLTLIATANQGSEATYESGFVIDKFPISRPNLTFSTLTVSNMSPEDSSIYLCSASRGPSGNTEAFFGQGTRLTVV.

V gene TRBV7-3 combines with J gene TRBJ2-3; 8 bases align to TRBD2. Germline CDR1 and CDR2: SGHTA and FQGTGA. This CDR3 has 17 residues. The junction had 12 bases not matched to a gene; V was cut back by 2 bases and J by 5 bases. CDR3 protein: CASSLRSSGLGGDTQYF. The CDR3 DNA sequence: TGTGCCAGCAGCTTACGGTCTAGCGGGCTGGGTGGAGATACGCAGTATTTT.

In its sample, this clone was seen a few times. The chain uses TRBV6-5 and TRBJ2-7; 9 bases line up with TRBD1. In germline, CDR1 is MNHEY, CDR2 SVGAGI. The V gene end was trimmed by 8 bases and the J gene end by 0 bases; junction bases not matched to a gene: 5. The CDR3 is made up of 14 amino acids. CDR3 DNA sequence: TGTGCCAGCGCACTGACAGGGGGCTCCTACGAGCAGTACTTC. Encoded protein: CASALTGGSYEQYF.

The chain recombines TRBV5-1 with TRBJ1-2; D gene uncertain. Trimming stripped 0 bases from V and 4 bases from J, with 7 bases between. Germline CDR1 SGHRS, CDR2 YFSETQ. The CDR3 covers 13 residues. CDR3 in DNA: TGCGCCAGCAGCTTGGTTTCAGGCTATGGCTACACCTTC. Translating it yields CASSLVSGYGYTF.

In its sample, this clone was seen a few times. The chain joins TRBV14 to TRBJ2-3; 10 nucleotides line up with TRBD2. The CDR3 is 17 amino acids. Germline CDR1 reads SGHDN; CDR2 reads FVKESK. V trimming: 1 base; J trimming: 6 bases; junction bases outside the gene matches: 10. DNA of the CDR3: TGTGCCAGCAGCCAAGGTCGAGCGGGGGGGTTCTCTGATACGCAGTATTTT. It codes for CASSQGRAGGFSDTQYF.

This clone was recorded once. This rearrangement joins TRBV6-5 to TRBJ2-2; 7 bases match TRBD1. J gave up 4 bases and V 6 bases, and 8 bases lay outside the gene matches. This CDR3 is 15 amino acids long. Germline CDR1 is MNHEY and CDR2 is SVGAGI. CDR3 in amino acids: CASRRDRVPTGELFF. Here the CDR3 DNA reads TGTGCCAGCAGGCGCGACAGGGTACCCACCGGGGAGCTGTTTTTT.

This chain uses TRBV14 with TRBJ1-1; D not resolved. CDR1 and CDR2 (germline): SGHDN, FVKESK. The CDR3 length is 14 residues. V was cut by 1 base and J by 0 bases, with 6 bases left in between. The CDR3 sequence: CASSQVSVNTEAFF. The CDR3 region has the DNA TGTGCCAGCAGCCAAGTGTCGGTGAACACTGAAGCTTTCTTT. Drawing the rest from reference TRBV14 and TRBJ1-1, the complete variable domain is EAGVTQFPSHSVIEKGQTVTLRCDPISGHDNLYWYRRVMGKEIKFLLHFVKESKQDESGMPNNRFLAERTGGTYSTLKVQPAELEDSGVYFCASSQVSVNTEAFFGQGTRLTVV.

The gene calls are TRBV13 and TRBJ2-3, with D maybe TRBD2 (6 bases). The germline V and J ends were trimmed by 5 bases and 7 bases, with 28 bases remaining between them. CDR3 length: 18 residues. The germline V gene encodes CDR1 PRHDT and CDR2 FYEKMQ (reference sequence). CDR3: CASSPPVLGRMSRNTQYF. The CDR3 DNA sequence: TGTGCCAGCAGCCCACCGGTGCTGGGGAGGATGAGTCGGAATACGCAGTATTTT.

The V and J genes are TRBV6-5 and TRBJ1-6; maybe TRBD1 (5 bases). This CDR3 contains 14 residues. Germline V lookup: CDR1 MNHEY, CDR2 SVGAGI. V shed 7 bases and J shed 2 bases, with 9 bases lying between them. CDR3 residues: CASTRGTYNSPLHF. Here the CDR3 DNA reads TGTGCCAGCACGCGGGGCACCTATAATTCACCCCTCCACTTT.

The CDR3 DNA follows: TGTGCCAGCAGTGATGCAGGGAAAGAGACCCAGTACTTC. It codes for CASSDAGKETQYF. The chain employs TRBV25-1 and TRBJ2-5, with D perhaps TRBD1 (5 bases). Trimming left V 3 bases short and J 3 bases short, with 8 bases between. CDR3 length: 13 residues. Germline V gene data show CDR1 as MGHDK and CDR2 as SYGVNS. The full variable domain, with the rest looked up from reference TRBV25-1 and TRBJ2-5, is EADIYQTPRYLVIGTGKKITLECSQTMGHDKMYWYQQDPGMELHLIHYSYGVNSTEKGDLSSESTVSRIRTEHFPLTLESARPSHTSQYLCASSDAGKETQYFGPGTRLLVL.

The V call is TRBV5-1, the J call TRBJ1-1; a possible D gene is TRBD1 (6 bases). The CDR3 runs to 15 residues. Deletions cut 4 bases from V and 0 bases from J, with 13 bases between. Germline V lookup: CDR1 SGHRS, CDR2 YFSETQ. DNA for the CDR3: TGCGCCAGCAGCCCAGAGGGACAACTGAACACTGAAGCTTTCTTT. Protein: CASSPEGQLNTEAFF.